Shown below are 3 T cell receptor beta chains from a single sample sequenced in a study of blood T cell repertoires in COVID-19 (dated by TCRdb to 2018 to 2020). The library was obtained by the immunoSEQ multiplex PCR assay. The immuneACCESS repertoire file appears here via TCRdb, limited to in-frame rearrangements. These files lack a portion of the clones; in checked studies, under half of the deficit traces to unresolved V genes, and the cause of the others is not known. A total of some 250,000 clones appear in this sample, approximately 90% of them only once. Approximately 9% of the sample goes to the ten largest clones. The specimen was PBMCs or T cells enriched from blood (not recorded which). All receptors come from a man aged 40-50 years who had recovered from COVID-19.

The chain is built from TRBV11-3 and TRBJ2-3, with 10 bases identical to TRBD1. Germline V lookup: CDR1 SGHNT, CDR2 YENEEA. Losses at the gene ends were 6 bases for V and 2 bases for J; bases not matched to a gene: 5. The CDR3 is 15 residues long. The CDR3 DNA follows: TGTGCCAGCAGGCCGGGACAGGGGAACACAGATACGCAGTATTTT. It specifies CASRPGQGNTDTQYF.

V gene TRBV19 combines with J gene TRBJ1-1; the D is unclear. The CDR3 length is 13 residues. Germline V lookup: CDR1 LNHDA, CDR2 SQIVND (reference sequence). Trimming stripped 3 bases from V and 4 bases from J, with 9 bases between. The CDR3 DNA sequence: TGTGCCAGTAGTATGGGAGGGATCACTGAAGCTTTCTTT. It translates to CASSMGGITEAFF.

The V gene is TRBV10-2, the J gene TRBJ1-1; no definite D call. The germline V gene encodes CDR1 WSHSY and CDR2 SAAADI. Trimming cost V 7 bases and J 3 bases, with 9 bases left between them. The CDR3 has 12 amino acids. The CDR3 region has the DNA TGCGCCAGCACTGAAAGAGACACTGAAGCTTTCTTT. Its protein product is CASTERDTEAFF.